One and the same sample provided the 19 T cell receptor beta chains below, sequenced in a study of blood T cell repertoires in COVID-19. TCRdb's table, derived via immunoSEQ multiplex PCR, lists solely in-frame clones and lacks some. The sample carries some 360,000 clones, approximately 91% recorded once. The sequencing input was PBMCs or T cells enriched from blood (not recorded which). The receptor set was obtained from a woman in her 30s who had been exposed to COVID-19.

This chain uses TRBV7-9 with TRBJ1-3; TRBD1 agrees at 8 bases. V was clipped by 2 bases and J by 2 bases; unmatched bases: 2. Germline CDR1 and CDR2: SEHNR and FQNEAQ (reference sequence). CDR3 length: 15 residues. The CDR3, as DNA: TGTGCCAGCAGCTTATACAGGGGGGCTGGAAACACCATATATTTT. Translating it yields CASSLYRGAGNTIYF.

This chain connects TRBV11-3 to TRBJ1-3, with a tentative D call TRBD1 (6 bases). The ends were cut back, 7 bases at V and 0 bases at J, with 10 bases in the middle. The CDR3 length is 14 residues. Germline CDR1 is SGHNT and CDR2 is YENEEA. The CDR3: CASTQGNSGNTIYF. CDR3 coding DNA: TGTGCCAGCACACAGGGCAACTCTGGAAACACCATATATTTT.

The rearrangement joins TRBV5-6 to TRBJ2-7; 9 bases fit TRBD1. In germline, CDR1 is SGHDT, CDR2 YYEEEE. With 6 bases clipped from V and 3 bases from J, the junction kept 10 bases outside the gene matches. The CDR3 loop spans 15 amino acids. The CDR3, as DNA: TGTGCCAGCAACCCTGGACAGGGGAGTTTCTACGAGCAGTACTTC. It encodes CASNPGQGSFYEQYF.

The genes are TRBV27 and TRBJ2-2, with 8 bases fitting TRBD2. V trimming: 7 bases; J trimming: 9 bases; junction bases outside the gene matches: 10. The V gene's germline CDR1 is MNHEY and CDR2 SMNVEV (reference sequence). CDR3 length equals 14 residues. The CDR3 bases are TGTGCCAGCACATCCCAGCGGGAGTACCGGGAGCTGTTTTTT. It yields the protein CASTSQREYRELFF.

The chain carries TRBV19 and TRBJ1-4, with a tentative D call TRBD1 (6 bases). The CDR3 is 15 amino acids. Germline CDR1 LNHDA, CDR2 SQIVND (reference sequence). V was shortened by 5 bases and J by 4 bases, with 14 bases between the two germline ends. The chain's CDR3 is CASSLLQGHNEKLFF. CDR3 coding DNA: TGTGCCAGTAGTCTTCTACAGGGACATAATGAAAAACTGTTTTTT.

The CDR3 nucleotides read TGTGCCAGCAGCGCCACAGGGGGCACTCAGCCCCAGCATTTT. Protein product: CASSATGGTQPQHF. V and J are TRBV9 and TRBJ1-5, with 9 bases aligning to TRBD1. With V trimmed by 3 bases and J by 6 bases, 4 bases remained unmatched. Germline lookup yields CDR1 SGDLS and CDR2 YYNGEE. CDR3 size: 14 residues.

The V gene is TRBV5-1, the J gene TRBJ2-7, with TRBD2 identical over 10 bases. The CDR3 is 15 residues long. Looked up from germline, CDR1 is SGHRS and CDR2 is YFSETQ. J lost 4 bases, V lost 0 bases, and 4 bases had no gene match. The CDR3, as DNA: TGCGCCAGCAGCTTGGCGGGGACTAGCGTTTACGAGCAGTACTTC. Residues: CASSLAGTSVYEQYF.

In this sample, this clone turned up once. This chain joins TRBV7-3 and TRBJ1-1; D gene unclear. Germline V gives CDR1 SGHTA, CDR2 FQGTGA. V dropped 5 bases and J dropped 0 bases, with 7 bases sitting between them. This CDR3 region has 13 residues. The CDR3 nucleotides are TGTGCCAGCAGCCCTAGCTTGAACACTGAAGCTTTCTTT. It translates to CASSPSLNTEAFF. The variable domain in full, completed from reference TRBV7-3 and TRBJ1-1, reads GAGVSQTPSNKVTEKGKYVELRCDPISGHTALYWYRQSLGQGPEFLIYFQGTGAADDSGLPNDRFFAVRPEGSVSTLKIQRTERGDSAVYLCASSPSLNTEAFFGQGTRLTVV.

This clone was seen more than once but under ten times. The chain has TRBV28 and TRBJ2-2; TRBD2 matches at 13 bases. The CDR3 covers 18 residues. Germline assignment: CDR1 MDHEN and CDR2 SYDVKM. The V gene end was trimmed by 5 bases and the J gene end by 5 bases; junction bases not matched to a gene: 11. The CDR3 loop is CASSPNGLAGVRTGELFF. CDR3 DNA: TGTGCCAGCAGTCCTAACGGACTAGCGGGAGTACGAACCGGGGAGCTGTTTTTT.

V usage is TRBV28 and J usage is TRBJ2-5, with 8 bases lining up with TRBD2. CDR1 is MDHEN, CDR2 SYDVKM, per germline. The CDR3 consists of 16 residues. J gave up 5 bases and V 0 bases, and 8 bases lay outside the gene matches. The DNA of the CDR3 is TGTGCCAGCAGTTTATGGGGCGGGAGGCGTTGGGAGACCCAGTACTTC. Amino acids: CASSLWGGRRWETQYF.

The chain combines TRBV28 with TRBJ2-5, with D maybe TRBD2 (5 bases). This CDR3 is 14 amino acids long. The germline CDR1 and CDR2 sequences are MDHEN and SYDVKM. The V end lost 2 bases, the J end lost 4 bases, and 11 bases lay between the germline ends. The CDR3 is CASSLEGMRETQYF. Here the CDR3 DNA reads TGTGCCAGCAGTTTAGAGGGTATGCGAGAGACCCAGTACTTC. Filled out from reference TRBV28 and TRBJ2-5, the complete variable domain reads DVKVTQSSRYLVKRTGEKVFLECVQDMDHENMFWYRQDPGLGLRLIYFSYDVKMKEKGDIPEGYSVSREKKERFSLILESASTNQTSMYLCASSLEGMRETQYFGPGTRLLVL.

The chain has TRBV7-6 and TRBJ2-1; TRBD2 agrees at 7 bases. The germline gives CDR1 SGHVS, CDR2 FNYEAQ. With V trimmed by 6 bases and J by 2 bases, 10 bases remained unmatched. The CDR3 loop spans 16 amino acids. This CDR3 is CASSEVGGSTYNEQFF. CDR3 bases: TGTGCCAGCAGTGAAGTGGGGGGGAGCACCTACAATGAGCAGTTCTTC.

V usage is TRBV19 and J usage is TRBJ2-3, with TRBD2 as a possible D gene (6 bases). Germline V gives CDR1 LNHDA, CDR2 SQIVND (reference sequence). Trimming took off 3 bases at V and 9 bases at J, with 10 bases between the two ends. The CDR3 is 12 amino acids. The CDR3 DNA follows: TGTGCCAGTAGTATCGGGGGAAACACGCAGTATTTT. Protein sequence: CASSIGGNTQYF.

The chain joins TRBV7-6 to TRBJ1-1, with D tentatively TRBD1 (5 bases). The CDR3 totals 12 residues. V lost 1 base and J lost 8, with 8 bases in between. Germline CDR1 reads SGHVS; CDR2 reads FNYEAQ. CDR3 sequence (DNA): TGTGCCAGCAGCTTAGTTGGGGCCGAAGCTTTCTTT. Translating it yields CASSLVGAEAFF.

The chain uses TRBV29-1 and TRBJ2-7; tentatively, D is TRBD1 (5 bases). The germline V and J ends were trimmed by 1 base and 3 bases, with 7 bases remaining between them. Germline V CDR1 and CDR2: SQVTM, ANQGSEA. There are 12 residues in the CDR3. The CDR3 DNA reads TGCAGCGTTGAAGGACAGCTCTACGAGCAGTACTTC. Encoded protein: CSVEGQLYEQYF.

This chain joins TRBV27 and TRBJ2-5; D gene ambiguous. The CDR3 runs to 14 residues. V lost 6 bases and J 9 bases, leaving 20 bases between the germline ends. Germline V gene lookup returns CDR1 MNHEY and CDR2 SMNVEV (reference sequence). The CDR3 region is CASSRYRMAGPQYF. DNA of the CDR3: TGTGCCAGCAGCAGATACCGTATGGCTGGGCCCCAGTACTTC.

The chain links TRBV11-2 to TRBJ1-2; TRBD1 matches at 12 bases. This CDR3 has 17 amino acids. Per the germline V gene, CDR1 is SGHAT and CDR2 is FQNNGV. Trimming cost V 0 bases and J 2 bases; bases outside gene matches: 4. CDR3 protein: CASSLDPGQGANYGYTF. The CDR3, as DNA: TGTGCCAGCAGCTTAGATCCGGGACAGGGGGCCAACTATGGCTACACCTTC. Together with reference TRBV11-2 and TRBJ1-2, the CDR3 gives the full variable domain: EAGVAQSPRYKIIEKRQSVAFWCNPISGHATLYWYQQILGQGPKLLIQFQNNGVVDDSQLPKDRFSAERLKGVDSTLKIQPAKLEDSAVYLCASSLDPGQGANYGYTFGSGTRLTVV.

The genes are TRBV7-2 and TRBJ2-1, with D uncertain. The CDR3 has 16 residues. Germline V lookup: CDR1 SGHTA, CDR2 FQGNSA. Trimming shortened V by 1 base and J by 3 bases, and 13 bases separated the two germline ends. Here the CDR3 reads CASSLDGGAGYNEQFF. The CDR3 nucleotides read TGTGCCAGCAGCTTAGACGGCGGTGCCGGCTACAATGAGCAGTTCTTC.

The genes are TRBV29-1 and TRBJ2-3; D possibly corresponds to TRBD1 (5 bases). This CDR3 is built from 14 residues. Deletions cut 5 bases from V and 4 bases from J, with 16 bases between. Germline CDR1 SQVTM, CDR2 ANQGSEA. CDR3 sequence: CSVRRQIGADTQYF. The CDR3 nucleotides read TGCAGCGTTAGGAGACAGATAGGGGCAGATACGCAGTATTTT.